This T cell receptor beta chain was obtained from a study of blood T cell repertoires in COVID-19. Study at large: Collection of acute and convalescent COVID-19 samples took place in the United States, Italy and Spain.

Deletions cut 3 bases from V and 2 bases from J, with 11 bases between. Per germline, CDR1 SGHKS and CDR2 YYEKEE (reference sequence). CDR3 length: 15 residues. Clones were sequenced by immunoSEQ multiplex PCR, and TCRdb holds only the in-frame ones, with some missing. The sample includes some 59,000 clones, around 89% of them seen just once. Sequenced sample: peripheral blood. The source is a man aged 55 to 70 with acute or convalescent COVID-19. The rearrangement uses TRBV5-5 and TRBJ2-2; the D gene is possibly TRBD1 (5 bases). The DNA for the CDR3 is TGTGCCAGCAGCTCCGACAGAATTAACACCGGGGAGCTGTTTTTT. This translates into CASSSDRINTGELFF.